This entry lists 6 T cell receptor beta chains sequenced from one sample in a study of cytomegalovirus exposure and HLA in healthy donors. A multiplex PCR was run with 60 Vbeta primers and 13 Jbeta primers. Repertoires were generated with immunoSEQ multiplex PCR, while TCRdb's copy carries only in-frame clones and drops some. The data hold more than 100,000 clones, with 80% observed a single time. The specimen sequenced was PBMCs. The receptors originated from a man younger than 45 in good health and CMV-seronegative.

The V gene is TRBV7-2, the J gene TRBJ2-3, with 7 nucleotides matching TRBD1. Germline assignment: CDR1 SGHTA and CDR2 FQGNSA. The CDR3 is 13 residues long. After removal of 6 bases from V and 4 bases from J, the junction contained 4 bases not matched to a gene. CDR3 loop: CASSRQGPDTQYF. DNA of the CDR3: TGTGCCAGCAGTCGACAGGGACCAGATACGCAGTATTTT.

This clone has a handful of counts. This chain connects TRBV28 to TRBJ2-7; 9 bases are a match to TRBD2. This CDR3 contains 14 residues. With V trimmed by 4 bases and J by 2 bases, 3 bases remained unmatched. Germline V gives CDR1 MDHEN, CDR2 SYDVKM. CDR3 sequence reads: CASSWASGAYEQYF. The CDR3 DNA sequence: TGTGCCAGCAGTTGGGCTAGCGGGGCCTACGAGCAGTACTTC.

The rearrangement uses TRBV2 and TRBJ1-2; 7 nucleotides line up with TRBD1. The CDR3 totals 17 residues. The J segment lost 8 bases and the V segment lost 7 bases, leaving 22 bases of the junction unmatched. Per germline, CDR1 SNHLY and CDR2 FYNNEI. This CDR3 is CASIGLGRGRPDLGYTF. DNA of the CDR3: TGTGCCAGCATAGGCCTTGGAAGGGGGCGTCCCGATTTGGGCTACACCTTC.

The chain is built from TRBV2 and TRBJ1-3; 7 bases line up with TRBD1. The CDR3 spans 15 residues. From germline, CDR1 is SNHLY and CDR2 FYNNEI. With V trimmed by 6 bases and J by 1 base, 6 bases remained unmatched. CDR3 amino acids: CASSGGTVSGNTIYF. The CDR3 DNA reads TGTGCCAGCAGCGGAGGGACAGTGTCTGGAAACACCATATATTTT.

V gene TRBV7-9 combines with J gene TRBJ1-5, with D tentatively TRBD1 (5 bases). CDR3 length: 13 amino acids. Germline lookup yields CDR1 SEHNR and CDR2 FQNEAQ (reference sequence). V shed 2 bases and J shed 7 bases, with 9 bases lying between them. CDR3 coding DNA: TGTGCCAGCAGCTTATCCGGGGGACAGCCCCAGCATTTT. Translation: CASSLSGGQPQHF.

The V gene is TRBV28, the J gene TRBJ1-4; perhaps TRBD1 as D (6 bases). Trimming took off 1 base at V and 6 bases at J, with 12 bases between the two ends. The CDR3 extends over 15 amino acids. Germline assignment: CDR1 MDHEN and CDR2 SYDVKM. Here the CDR3 reads CASSLSGHADEKLFF. The CDR3 DNA is TGTGCCAGCAGTTTATCGGGACACGCGGATGAAAAACTGTTTTTT.